The next 11 T cell receptor beta chains were all read from a single sample in a study of blood T cell repertoires in COVID-19. Measured with immunoSEQ multiplex PCR; TCRdb has only the in-frame clones, and not every one. The table shows 42,000 or so clones, with more than 65% occurring only once. The sequencing input was peripheral blood. Receptors were obtained from a man at least 80 years old with acute or convalescent COVID-19.

This clone appeared a few times. The chain joins TRBV13 to TRBJ2-7; 7 nucleotides agree with TRBD1. With V trimmed by 2 bases and J by 5 bases, 6 bases remained unmatched. CDR1 is PRHDT, CDR2 FYEKMQ, per germline (reference sequence). CDR3 size: 14 residues. CDR3 residues: CASSLSSTGDEQYF. Written as DNA, the CDR3 is TGTGCCAGCAGCTTATCATCTACAGGGGACGAGCAGTACTTC.

The rearrangement joins TRBV7-9 to TRBJ2-1; a possible D gene is TRBD2 (7 bases). V shed 3 bases and J shed 15 bases, with 18 bases lying between them. CDR1 is SEHNR and CDR2 is FQNEAQ in the germline V gene (reference sequence). The CDR3 totals 13 residues. In DNA, the CDR3 is TGTGCCAGCAGCTTGGATTTGGGGGGGCTTCTGTTCTTC. It encodes CASSLDLGGLLFF. The variable domain in full, with the rest retrieved from reference TRBV7-9 and TRBJ2-1, is DTGVSQNPRHKITKRGQNVTFRCDPISEHNRLYWYRQTLGQGPEFLTYFQNEAQLEKSRLLSDRFSAERPKGSFSTLEIQRTEQGDSAMYLCASSLDLGGLLFFGPGTRLTVL.

V and J are TRBV4-1 and TRBJ1-5, with TRBD1 as a possible D gene (5 bases). V gave up 0 bases and J gave up 2 bases, with 17 bases separating them. Germline assignment: CDR1 MGHRA and CDR2 YSYEKL. CDR3 length: 18 residues. In DNA, the CDR3 is TGCGCCAGCAGCCAAGACAGGGCAGGGCAATTAGGCAATCAGCCCCAGCATTTT. Amino acids: CASSQDRAGQLGNQPQHF.

V is TRBV7-7 and J is TRBJ2-2, with a tentative D call TRBD2 (6 bases). The CDR3 covers 17 residues. Germline V gives CDR1 SSHAT, CDR2 FNYEAQ (reference sequence). Trimming stripped 3 bases from V and 4 bases from J, with 18 bases between. The CDR3 is CASSLTIAALGTGELFF. In DNA form, the CDR3 reads TGTGCCAGCAGCTTGACAATAGCGGCGCTTGGCACCGGGGAGCTGTTTTTT.

The V gene is TRBV6-6, the J gene TRBJ2-3, with D possibly TRBD1 on 6 matching bases. This CDR3 spans 13 amino acids. Germline CDR1 and CDR2: MNHNY and SVGAGI (reference sequence). V shed 3 bases and J shed 4 bases, with 8 bases lying between them. The CDR3 bases are TGTGCCAGCAGTTATTGGACAGCAGATACGCAGTATTTT. Its translation: CASSYWTADTQYF.

The J gene is TRBJ2-1, the V gene TRBV29-1, with 10 positions matching TRBD1. Germline CDR1 is SQVTM and CDR2 is ANQGSEA. V lost 6 bases and J lost 1; bases outside the gene matches: 3. This CDR3 has 14 residues. The CDR3 sequence: CSVTGQGSYNEQFF. Here the CDR3 DNA reads TGCAGCGTGACGGGACAGGGGTCCTACAATGAGCAGTTCTTC.

This chain joins TRBV3-1 (or the pseudogene TRBV3-2) and TRBJ1-1; D may be TRBD1 (6 bases). The CDR3 sequence is 14 residues long. Germline values: CDR1 LGHDT, CDR2 YNNKEL (reference sequence). With 3 bases removed from V and 9 bases from J, the gap between germline ends came to 17 bases. The CDR3 nucleotides are TGTGCCAGCAGCCAGTCTGGGGGCGCGGCGAAAGCTTTCTTT. This codes for CASSQSGGAAKAFF.

This chain joins TRBV11-2 and TRBJ2-4; the D gene is possibly TRBD1 (6 bases). The CDR3 loop spans 16 amino acids. The germline CDR1 and CDR2 sequences are SGHAT and FQNNGV. V was shortened by 3 bases and J by 0 bases, with 12 bases between the two germline ends. The CDR3 nucleotides read TGTGCCAGCAGCTTGGGACAATGGCTAGCCAAAAACATTCAGTACTTC. Protein product: CASSLGQWLAKNIQYF. Complete variable domain (other parts from reference TRBV11-2 and TRBJ2-4): EAGVAQSPRYKIIEKRQSVAFWCNPISGHATLYWYQQILGQGPKLLIQFQNNGVVDDSQLPKDRFSAERLKGVDSTLKIQPAKLEDSAVYLCASSLGQWLAKNIQYFGAGTRLSVL.

The V call is TRBV5-4, the J call TRBJ2-5; TRBD2 might be the D (5 bases). The CDR3 is made up of 13 amino acids. The germline V gene has CDR1 SGHNT and CDR2 YYREEE (reference sequence). V was clipped by 0 bases and J by 7 bases, with 10 bases between them. The CDR3 coding sequence is TGTGCCAGCAGCTTGGCAGATGAGGGGACCCAGTACTTC. Protein sequence: CASSLADEGTQYF.

The chain combines TRBV9 with TRBJ1-3; 9 nucleotides match TRBD1. The CDR3 totals 17 residues. Germline CDR1 reads SGDLS; CDR2 reads YYNGEE. J gave up 3 bases and V 4 bases, and 11 bases lay outside the gene matches. The CDR3 sequence is CASSQTLQGAGGNTIYF. CDR3 sequence (DNA): TGTGCCAGCAGCCAAACTTTACAGGGGGCGGGTGGAAACACCATATATTTT.

This clone occurred once. This sequence joins TRBV20-1 and TRBJ1-1, with D uncertain. This CDR3 has 11 amino acids. Trimming took off 3 bases at V and 1 base at J, with 3 bases between the two ends. The V gene's germline CDR1 is DFQATT and CDR2 SNEGSKA (reference sequence). The CDR3 reads CSASQNTEAFF. In DNA form, the CDR3 reads TGCAGTGCTAGCCAGAACACTGAAGCTTTCTTT.